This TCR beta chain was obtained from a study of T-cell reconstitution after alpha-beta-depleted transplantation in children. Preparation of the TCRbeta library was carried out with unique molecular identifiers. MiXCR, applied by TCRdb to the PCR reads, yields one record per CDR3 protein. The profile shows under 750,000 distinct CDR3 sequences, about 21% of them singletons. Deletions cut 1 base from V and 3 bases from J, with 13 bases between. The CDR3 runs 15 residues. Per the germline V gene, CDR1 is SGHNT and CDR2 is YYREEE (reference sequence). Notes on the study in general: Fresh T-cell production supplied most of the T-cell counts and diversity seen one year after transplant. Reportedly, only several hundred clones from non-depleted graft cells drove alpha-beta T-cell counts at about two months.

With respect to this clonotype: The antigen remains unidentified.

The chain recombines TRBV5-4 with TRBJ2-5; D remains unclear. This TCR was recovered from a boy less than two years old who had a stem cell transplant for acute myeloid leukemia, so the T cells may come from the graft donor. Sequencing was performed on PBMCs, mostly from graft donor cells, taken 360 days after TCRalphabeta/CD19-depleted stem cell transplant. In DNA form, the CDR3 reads TGTGCCAGCAGCTTGTTTGGCGTCCCTAAAGAGACCCAGTACTTC. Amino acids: CASSLFGVPKETQYF.